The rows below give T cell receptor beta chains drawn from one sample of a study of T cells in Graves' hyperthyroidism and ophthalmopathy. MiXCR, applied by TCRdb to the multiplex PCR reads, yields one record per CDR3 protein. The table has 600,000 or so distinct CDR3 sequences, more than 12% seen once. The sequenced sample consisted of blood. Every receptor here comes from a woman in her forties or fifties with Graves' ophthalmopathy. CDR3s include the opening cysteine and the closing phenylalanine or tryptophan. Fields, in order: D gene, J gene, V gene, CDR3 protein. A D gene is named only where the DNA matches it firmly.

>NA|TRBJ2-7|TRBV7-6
CASSPEGGYEQYF
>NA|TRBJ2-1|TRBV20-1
CSARDSRQIF
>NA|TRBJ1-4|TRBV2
CASGPAEKLFF
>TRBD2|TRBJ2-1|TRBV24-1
CATSDGEGFQFLYNEQFF
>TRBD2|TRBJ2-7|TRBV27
CASSPRASGSTYF
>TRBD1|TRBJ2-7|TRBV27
CASSLISPGGNYEQYF
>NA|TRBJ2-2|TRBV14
CASSQLHGGGELFF
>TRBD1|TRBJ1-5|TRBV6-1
CASSEWAGGSNQPQHF
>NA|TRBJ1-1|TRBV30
CAWSVGETEAFF
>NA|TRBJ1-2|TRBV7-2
CASSLGYREPYGYTF
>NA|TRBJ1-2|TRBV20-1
CSARATPTTYGYTF
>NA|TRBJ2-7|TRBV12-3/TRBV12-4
CASSEANSYEQYF
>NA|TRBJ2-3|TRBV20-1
CSAPDRSSTDTQYF
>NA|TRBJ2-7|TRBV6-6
CASSYSGDEQYF
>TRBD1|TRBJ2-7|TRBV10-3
CAIIEDRGYEQYF
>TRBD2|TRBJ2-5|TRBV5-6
CASTRSGRKTQYF
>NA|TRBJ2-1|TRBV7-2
CASSQDYFSYNEQFF
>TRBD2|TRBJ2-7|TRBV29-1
CSGRTSGSYEQYF
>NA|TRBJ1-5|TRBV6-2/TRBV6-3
CASSKQGYQPQHF
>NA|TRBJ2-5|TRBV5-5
CASQDWWETQYF
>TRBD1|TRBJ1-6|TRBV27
CASSSYGTGGDSPLHF
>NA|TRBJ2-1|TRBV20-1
CSARVNRDPNNEQFF
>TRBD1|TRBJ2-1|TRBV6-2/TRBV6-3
CASSLGQGISRSYNEQFF
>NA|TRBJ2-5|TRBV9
CASSEGINRVETQYF
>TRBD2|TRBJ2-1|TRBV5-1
CASSPRRREGLNEQFF
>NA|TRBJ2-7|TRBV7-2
CASSFRHATYEQYF
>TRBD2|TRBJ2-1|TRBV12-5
CASGLAGGPSNEQFF
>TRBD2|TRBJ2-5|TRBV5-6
CASNRRAGGQETQYF
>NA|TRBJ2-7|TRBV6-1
CASSALGYEQYF
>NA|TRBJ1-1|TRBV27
CASSLLRDGREAFF
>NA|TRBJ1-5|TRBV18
CASSPSTGDNQPQHF
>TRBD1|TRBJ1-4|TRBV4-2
CASSPDRGGEKLFF
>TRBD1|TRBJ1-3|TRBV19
CASSPRQGVRGNTIYF
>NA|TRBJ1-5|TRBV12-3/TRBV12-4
CASRHKQASGPQHF
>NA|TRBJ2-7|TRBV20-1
CSASRNSYEQYF
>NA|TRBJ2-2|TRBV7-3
CASSLFQGGSGELFF
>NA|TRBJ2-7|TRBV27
CASISLGDLGEQYF
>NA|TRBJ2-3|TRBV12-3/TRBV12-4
CASSLQHGSTDTQYF
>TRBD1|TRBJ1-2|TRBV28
CASSILPTGVGGYTF
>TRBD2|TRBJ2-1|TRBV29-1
CSVGPLGLGSYSEQFF
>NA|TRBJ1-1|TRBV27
CASSFRRGGGLNTEAFF
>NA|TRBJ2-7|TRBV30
CAWSEDSLGYEQYF